The 27 T cell receptor beta chains below all came from one sample that was sequenced in a study of T cell responses to AZD1222 COVID-19 vaccine. Clones were read by immunoSEQ multiplex PCR, and TCRdb kept only the in-frame ones, dropping some. The sample consists of under 110,000 clones, roughly 88% of them appearing once. The source material was peripheral blood, sampled 28 days after the second AZD1222 dose. The receptors originated from an adult who received the AZD1222 COVID-19 vaccine.

This clone was seen once. The chain has TRBV29-1 and TRBJ1-1; D possibly corresponds to TRBD1 (5 bases). The CDR3 is 14 amino acids. V was cut by 5 bases and J by 4 bases, with 17 bases left in between. Germline assignment: CDR1 SQVTM and CDR2 ANQGSEA. The CDR3: CSVSSPGRRTEAFF. As DNA, the CDR3 is TGCAGCGTTTCGTCTCCAGGGAGGCGCACTGAAGCTTTCTTT. Full variable domain (remainder filled in from reference TRBV29-1 and TRBJ1-1): SAVISQKPSRDICQRGTSLTIQCQVDSQVTMMFWYRQQPGQSLTLIATANQGSEATYESGFVIDKFPISRPNLTFSTLTVSNMSPEDSSIYLCSVSSPGRRTEAFFGQGTRLTVV.

The chain carries TRBV7-9 and TRBJ2-5, with D possibly matching TRBD2 (5 bases). The length of the CDR3 is 15 residues. The V end lost 8 bases, the J end lost 5 bases, and 21 bases lay between the germline ends. From germline, CDR1 is SEHNR and CDR2 FQNEAQ (reference sequence). CDR3 loop: CASGPPEGMKETQYF. CDR3 nucleotides: TGTGCCAGCGGCCCTCCCGAGGGAATGAAGGAGACCCAGTACTTC.

This chain uses TRBV5-1 with TRBJ2-5; 8 positions match TRBD1. V dropped 4 bases and J dropped 2; count of bases not matched to a gene: 7. Germline loops: CDR1 SGHRS, CDR2 YFSETQ. The CDR3 is 15 amino acids. In nucleotides, the CDR3 is TGCGCCAGCAGCCTAGGACAGGGATATCAAGAGACCCAGTACTTC. Translated: CASSLGQGYQETQYF.

The chain has TRBV11-3 and TRBJ2-1; TRBD2 aligns across 8 bases. V shed 5 bases and J 4 bases; nucleotides not matched to a gene: 10. Germline CDR1 reads SGHNT; CDR2 reads YENEEA. The CDR3 consists of 16 residues. CDR3 protein: CASSPPGERGYNEQFF. The CDR3 nucleotides are TGTGCCAGCAGCCCCCCCGGGGAGCGGGGGTACAATGAGCAGTTCTTC.

This chain connects TRBV10-3 to TRBJ1-6; D is ambiguous. This CDR3 region has 13 residues. Trimming removed 6 bases at V and 6 bases at J, with 9 bases between. Germline V gene lookup returns CDR1 ENHRY and CDR2 SYGVKD. The CDR3 protein is CAIRELTNSPLHF. The CDR3 coding sequence is TGTGCCATCAGGGAACTTACTAATTCACCCCTCCACTTT.

The chain has TRBV5-8 and TRBJ2-3; D gene uncertain. CDR3 size: 12 residues. Germline V gene data show CDR1 as SGHTS and CDR2 as YDEGEE. With 1 base removed from V and 2 bases from J, the gap between germline ends came to 2 bases. This CDR3 reads CASSLPTDTQYF. DNA of the CDR3: TGTGCCAGCAGCTTGCCCACAGATACGCAGTATTTT.

This rearrangement joins TRBV10-2 to TRBJ1-4; TRBD1 might be the D (6 bases). V was trimmed by 6 bases and J by 5 bases, leaving 13 bases between them. CDR1 and CDR2 from the germline V gene are WSHSY and SAAADI. The CDR3 spans 14 residues. As DNA, the CDR3 is TGCGCCAGCAGCCATGGACAGCTCAATGAAAAACTGTTTTTT. It encodes CASSHGQLNEKLFF.

Note on this clone: The same CDR3 can be traced to other DNA sequences in this sample. The V call is TRBV29-1, the J call TRBJ1-2, with TRBD1 identical over 12 bases. CDR3 size: 13 residues. Germline CDR1 SQVTM, CDR2 ANQGSEA. V lost 6 bases and J lost 2; bases outside the gene matches: 1. This chain's CDR3 is CSVGTGGNYGYTF. The CDR3, as DNA: TGCAGCGTCGGGACAGGGGGCAACTATGGCTACACCTTC.

The V call is TRBV7-9, the J call TRBJ2-3; D is possibly TRBD1 (5 bases). Germline V gene data show CDR1 as SEHNR and CDR2 as FQNEAQ (reference sequence). Trimming took 7 bases from V and 11 from J, leaving 19 bases between them. The CDR3 loop spans 13 amino acids. The CDR3 here is CASTSQGLVLQYF. The CDR3 region has the DNA TGTGCCAGCACCTCGCAGGGATTGGTTTTGCAGTATTTT.

The genes are TRBV5-1 and TRBJ1-2; D is possibly TRBD1 (5 bases). CDR3 length: 14 residues. The germline CDR1 and CDR2 sequences are SGHRS and YFSETQ. Trimming stripped 1 base from V and 3 bases from J, with 10 bases between. The CDR3 spells CASSLSGTDYGYTF. The CDR3 DNA sequence: TGCGCCAGCAGCTTGTCCGGGACGGACTATGGCTACACCTTC.

The J gene is TRBJ2-7, the V gene TRBV19; no definite D call. The germline gives CDR1 LNHDA, CDR2 SQIVND (reference sequence). This CDR3 has 13 residues. The V gene lost 3 bases and the J gene lost 2 bases, with 8 bases spanning the gap. CDR3 sequence: CASSMGYTYEQYF. The DNA of the CDR3 is TGTGCCAGTAGTATGGGGTACACCTACGAGCAGTACTTC.

The chain carries TRBV9 and TRBJ2-3, with 9 bases fitting TRBD2. This CDR3 contains 15 residues. V dropped 0 bases and J dropped 5; count of bases not matched to a gene: 4. Germline V gene lookup returns CDR1 SGDLS and CDR2 YYNGEE. CDR3 region: CASSVVAGEVDTQYF. CDR3 nucleotides: TGTGCCAGCAGCGTAGTAGCGGGGGAGGTAGATACGCAGTATTTT.

The gene calls are TRBV7-3 and TRBJ2-3, with unresolved D. This CDR3 spans 14 amino acids. Trimming cost V 3 bases and J 2 bases, with 9 bases left between them. From germline, CDR1 is SGHTA and CDR2 FQGTGA. The CDR3 is CASSFGYFTDTQYF. Here the CDR3 DNA reads TGTGCCAGCAGCTTCGGGTACTTCACAGATACGCAGTATTTT. The full variable domain, its missing parts supplied by reference TRBV7-3 and TRBJ2-3, is GAGVSQTPSNKVTEKGKYVELRCDPISGHTALYWYRQSLGQGPEFLIYFQGTGAADDSGLPNDRFFAVRPEGSVSTLKIQRTERGDSAVYLCASSFGYFTDTQYFGPGTRLTVL.

The chain is built from TRBV2 and TRBJ1-5, with TRBD1 matching 9 bases. With 2 bases clipped from V and 6 bases from J, the junction kept 5 bases outside the gene matches. CDR3 length: 15 amino acids. Germline values: CDR1 SNHLY, CDR2 FYNNEI. The CDR3 here is CASSELTGGFQPQHF. CDR3 DNA: TGTGCCAGCAGTGAATTGACAGGGGGTTTTCAGCCCCAGCATTTT.

V and J are TRBV7-9 and TRBJ1-2, with TRBD1 matching over 7 bases. Germline V gene data show CDR1 as SEHNR and CDR2 as FQNEAQ (reference sequence). This CDR3 region has 16 residues. With V trimmed by 3 bases and J by 6 bases, 13 bases remained unmatched. The CDR3 DNA is TGTGCCAGCAGCTTCGGTCCGGGACAGCGGACCGATGGCTACACCTTC. Translation: CASSFGPGQRTDGYTF.

As concerns this clone: An end of the junction does not agree with germline; a read error may underlie this. The genes are TRBV30 and TRBJ2-7; TRBD2 is a possible D gene (5 bases). From germline, CDR1 is GTSNPN and CDR2 SVGIG (reference sequence). The CDR3 covers 12 residues. CDR3 sequence: CAWSVSPGNTHF. The CDR3 DNA reads as TGTGCCTGGAGTGTAAGTCCGGGAAACACTCACTTC.

The genes are TRBV5-1 and TRBJ2-7, with 7 bases that match TRBD1. This CDR3 has 15 residues. The V gene end was trimmed by 0 bases and the J gene end by 2 bases; junction bases not matched to a gene: 5. Germline lookup yields CDR1 SGHRS and CDR2 YFSETQ. The chain's CDR3 is CASSLGGTDPYEQYF. CDR3 bases: TGCGCCAGCAGCTTGGGTGGGACAGATCCCTACGAGCAGTACTTC.

V gene TRBV5-1 combines with J gene TRBJ1-4, with TRBD1 matching over 10 bases. Germline trimming cut 0 bases from V and 7 bases from J; bases unmatched to any gene: 6. Per germline, CDR1 SGHRS and CDR2 YFSETQ. The CDR3 is 16 amino acids. The CDR3 bases are TGCGCCAGCAGCTTGGGGGGACAGGGGTCTGGTGAAAAACTGTTTTTT. Translation gives CASSLGGQGSGEKLFF.

V and J are TRBV7-8 and TRBJ1-2; 11 bases fit TRBD1. Trimming removed 3 bases from V and 6 bases from J; junction bases left unmatched: 0. In germline, CDR1 is SGHVS, CDR2 FQNEAQ. This CDR3 comprises 13 residues. The CDR3 coding sequence is TGTGCCAGCAGCTTGGGACAGGGGGATGGCTACACCTTC. This codes for CASSLGQGDGYTF.

This chain links TRBV13 with TRBJ1-2; 7 bases fit TRBD1. V lost 1 base and J lost 8; bases outside the gene matches: 13. Germline lookup yields CDR1 PRHDT and CDR2 FYEKMQ (reference sequence). The CDR3 totals 16 residues. The CDR3 reads CASSLAEQGWLNGYTF. CDR3 coding DNA: TGTGCCAGCAGCTTAGCCGAACAGGGGTGGCTTAACGGCTACACCTTC.

The rearrangement links TRBV5-5 to TRBJ2-7; D remains unclear. This CDR3 has 13 amino acids. In germline, CDR1 is SGHKS, CDR2 YYEKEE (reference sequence). Trimming took off 0 bases at V and 3 bases at J, with 7 bases between the two ends. Here the CDR3 reads CASSLEGHYEQYF. The DNA for the CDR3 is TGTGCCAGCAGCTTGGAAGGCCACTACGAGCAGTACTTC.

This clone was recorded only once. The chain has TRBV5-1 and TRBJ2-7, with D maybe TRBD1 (5 bases). The CDR3 has 12 residues. From germline, CDR1 is SGHRS and CDR2 YFSETQ. Trimming took 4 bases from V and 5 from J, leaving 10 bases between them. In DNA form, the CDR3 reads TGCGCCAGCAGCACAGACAGTAACGAGCAGTACTTC. Its translation: CASSTDSNEQYF.

The chain uses TRBV9 and TRBJ1-4; 9 bases agree with TRBD1. The CDR3 consists of 14 residues. Per the germline V gene, CDR1 is SGDLS and CDR2 is YYNGEE. V shed 5 bases, J shed 8 bases, and the junction held 7 bases outside the gene matches. In DNA, the CDR3 is TGTGCCAGCAGTTTACAGGGGGCACGGGAAAAACTGTTTTTT. Translation gives CASSLQGAREKLFF.

This chain links TRBV4-3 with TRBJ1-1; no clear D gene. Germline CDR1 and CDR2: LGHNA and YSLEER. This CDR3 is 12 amino acids long. With 1 base removed from V and 7 bases from J, the gap between germline ends came to 7 bases. CDR3 sequence reads: CASSQGRSEAFF. Written as DNA, the CDR3 is TGCGCCAGCAGCCAAGGTCGGAGTGAAGCTTTCTTT.

The gene calls are TRBV5-1 and TRBJ2-6; D gene ambiguous. CDR3 length: 18 residues. The V end lost 2 bases, the J end lost 0 bases, and 15 bases lay between the germline ends. CDR1 SGHRS and CDR2 YFSETQ come from the germline V gene. The CDR3 nucleotides read TGCGCCAGCAGCTTTCTTCCGGACGCCCACTCTGGGGCCAACGTCCTGACTTTC. It yields the protein CASSFLPDAHSGANVLTF.

Points on this clone: Other nucleotide sequences from this sample produce the same CDR3. This rearrangement joins TRBV6-2 or TRBV6-3 to TRBJ1-2; no reliable D call. The CDR3 contains 13 residues. CDR1 MNHEY and CDR2 SVGEGT come from the germline V gene. V lost 2 bases and J 2 bases, leaving 6 bases between the germline ends. The CDR3 region is CASSYKGNYGYTF. Here the CDR3 DNA reads TGTGCCAGCAGTTACAAAGGAAACTATGGCTACACCTTC.

V usage is TRBV6-5 and J usage is TRBJ2-4; D ambiguous. The CDR3 loop spans 15 amino acids. Trimming pared 0 bases from V and 7 bases from J, leaving 13 bases between. In germline, CDR1 is MNHEY, CDR2 SVGAGI. CDR3 sequence (DNA): TGTGCCAGCAGTTACTCGAGCGTTGGTAGGAACATTCAGTACTTC. Translated: CASSYSSVGRNIQYF.